This T cell receptor (beta chain) is from a study of tumor and adjacent non-tumor tissue in lung cancer (dated by TCRdb to the late 2010s). With respect to the entire study: By cancer type, the cohort comprised approximately 12 adenocarcinoma patients, a couple of squamous cell carcinoma patients and 1 small cell lung cancer patient. Sequencing generated a total of around 120 million productive TCRbeta reads, averaging about 4 million reads per sample. Ages among the approximately 15 patients ranged from about 31 to 85 years, there were approximately ten men and 5 women, and disease was at TNM stage I to III. Bulk TCRbeta repertoires were compared between lung tumor tissue and matched distant non-tumor lung tissue obtained from 15 lung cancer patients. TCRbeta CDR3 sequencing was performed on under 35 paired specimens, with one tumor sample and one normal lung sample collected per patient. General conclusions and limits of the study: The methods do not name the sequencing platform or mention unique molecular identifiers. Because peripheral blood was not sequenced, blood TCRbeta repertoires in the lung cancer patients of the study were not examined. A significantly larger cumulative share of the repertoire was made up by the top 100 clones in normal lung than in tumor tissue. TCR diversity (inverse Simpson) was significantly higher in tumor than in normal lung tissue (around 450 vs 150, P = 0.0075, Mann-Whitney U test). Only 15 or so patients were included in the cohort, and the need for larger samples and more detailed clinical data was noted by the authors. Significantly higher TCR diversity was found in younger patients, and higher tumor TCR diversity was associated with shorter overall and disease-free survival.

Including the terminal cysteine and phenylalanine, the CDR3 comprises 15 residues. Only CDR3 DNA is held: 45 bases, read in frame from base 1. In the germline V gene, CDR1 corresponds to SGHVS and CDR2 to FQNEAQ. Worth noting for this clonotype: The target of this receptor is not known. One end of the junction fails to match germline, which may point to a read error.

RNA was extracted from bulk unsorted tissue and checked for quality with a NanoDrop ND-1000 and an Agilent 2100. The normal lung samples consisted of distant non-tumor tissue collected more than 3 cm from the tumor edge. Newly diagnosed lung cancer patients without prior chemotherapy who had been admitted for thoracic surgery in China between August and November 2014 were enrolled as donors. Patients who had received previous radiotherapy or chemotherapy, or who had another concurrent cancer, were excluded from the study. Surgical tissue pieces of roughly 1-2.2 cm3 were preserved in RNAlater solution and stored at -80 °C until use. Preparation of the library involved multiplex PCR. This sample was sequenced with an Illumina HiSeq 2500. Following protocols modified from ARM-PCR, the researchers constructed TCRbeta libraries through three rounds of nested PCR with primers (Table S4). Before sequencing, PCR products of 200-500 bp were excised from the gel and purified with the QIAquick gel extraction kit. The study's processing was this. Reads were cleaned using Trimmomatic, were merged into complete CDR3 sequences using FLASH, and were assigned to V(D)J germline segments using MiTCR. Clonal diversity was computed as the inverse Simpson's index with VDJtools. A read counted as productive if the sequence was in-frame and lacked a premature stop codon. Using fastp at Q25 and MiXCR, TCRdb reprocessed the public reads and kept productive beta chains. Entries that share a CDR3 protein sequence are merged under the most common genes and DNA. The V and J calls come from TCRdb's annotation, not from the publication. The sample table lists 60,000 to 70,000 distinct CDR3 sequences, around 82% of them with a count of one. The ten largest clones add up to less than 50% of the sample.

The source is a man aged 60 to 75 with non-small cell lung cancer. The chain links TRBV7-8 with TRBJ2-7; TRBD2 could be the D gene, as 5 bases match. The sample was distant non-tumor lung tissue. The nucleotide sequence reads as follows: TGTGCCAGCAGCTCTTTGGCAGGAGGAAGCTACGGGCAGTACTTC. Translated, it gives CASSSLAGGSYGQYF. Extended through the reference TRBV7-8 and TRBJ2-7 proteins, this CDR3 yields the full variable domain: GAGVSQSPRYKVAKRGQDVALRCDPISGHVSLFWYQQALGQGPEFLTYFQNEAQLDKSGLPSDRFFAERPEGSVSTLKIQRTQQEDSAVYLCASSSLAGGSYGQYFGPGTRLTVT.